Sequencing of this T cell receptor beta chain was carried out in a study of blood T cell repertoires in COVID-19. Across the study: Acute and convalescent COVID-19 specimens originated in the United States, Italy and Spain. T cells, B-cell-depleted T cells, or PBMCs provided the cDNA or gDNA that served as material.

Original methodology: Reference gene primer amplification gave estimated nucleated cell counts. Using immunoSEQ multiplex PCR, the repertoire was profiled, and TCRdb retains in-frame clones only, with some absent. V and J calls and clone size are as listed in that table; D and trimming were resolved from the DNA. The data contain some 210,000 clones, around four fifths of them seen just once; the ten biggest clones take up approximately 19%. This sequence was found in a human donor in a cohort sampled during active COVID-19. Sequencing input: peripheral blood.

This CDR3 reads CASTYGGSTDTQYF. CDR3 DNA: TGTGCCAGCACTTACGGCGGCAGCACAGATACGCAGTATTTT. This chain links TRBV7-6 with TRBJ2-3; no clear D. Trimming removed 7 bases from V and 0 bases from J, with 11 bases in between. This CDR3 contains 14 residues. From germline, CDR1 is SGHVS and CDR2 FNYEAQ.